This T cell receptor (beta chain) originates from a study of T cell responses to AZD1222 COVID-19 vaccine. The CDR3 has 15 amino acids. The V segment lost 5 bases and the J segment 6 bases; nucleotides outside the gene matches: 7. Germline V CDR1 and CDR2: SEHNR, FQNEAQ (reference sequence). With respect to this clone: Its antigen remains unknown.

Generated by immunoSEQ multiplex PCR, the TCRdb table keeps only in-frame clones and is missing some. There are some 120,000 clones in the sample; around 90% occur only once, and around 2.8% lies in the top ten. Regarding the study as a whole: Reports indicate that nearly half of spike-specific TCRs are directed at unmutated variant regions. Females made up more of the donors, who were largely white British, and clonal diversity may have come out too low.

The sequenced sample was peripheral blood, obtained on day 0 of AZD1222 vaccination. This TCR was recovered from an adult in good health. The chain is built from TRBV7-9 and TRBJ1-6; 7 bases map to TRBD1. CDR3 loop: CASSIDRAVNSPLHF. DNA of the CDR3: TGTGCCAGCAGCATAGACAGGGCGGTTAATTCACCCCTCCACTTT.